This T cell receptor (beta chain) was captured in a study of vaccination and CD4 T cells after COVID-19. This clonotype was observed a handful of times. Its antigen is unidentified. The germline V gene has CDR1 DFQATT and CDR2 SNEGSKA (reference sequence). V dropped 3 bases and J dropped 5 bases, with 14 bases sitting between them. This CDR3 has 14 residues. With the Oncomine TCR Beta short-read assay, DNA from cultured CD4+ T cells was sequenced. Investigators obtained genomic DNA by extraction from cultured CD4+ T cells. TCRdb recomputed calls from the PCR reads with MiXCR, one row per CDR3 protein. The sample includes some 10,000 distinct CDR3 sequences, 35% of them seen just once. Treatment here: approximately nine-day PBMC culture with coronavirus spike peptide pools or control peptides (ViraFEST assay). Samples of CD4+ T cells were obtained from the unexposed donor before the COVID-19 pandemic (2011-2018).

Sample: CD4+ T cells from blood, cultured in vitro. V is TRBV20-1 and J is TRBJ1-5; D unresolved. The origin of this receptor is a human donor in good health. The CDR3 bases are TGCAGTGCTAGCGCCCCCAAGGAGGATCAGCCCCAGCATTTT. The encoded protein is CSASAPKEDQPQHF.